These 17 T cell receptor beta chains originate from one sample sequenced in a study of CD8 T cells in Susac syndrome. The RNA, about 0.45 to 1 ug, was put through reverse transcription using random hexamers. TCRdb analysed the immunoSEQ multiplex PCR reads with MiXCR anew, one entry per CDR3 protein. The data show 150,000 to 190,000 distinct CDR3 sequences, about 94% seen once. The source material was CD8+ T cells from PBMCs. These receptors all stem from a human donor with multiple sclerosis.

The V call is TRBV7-9, the J call TRBJ1-5, with 10 positions matching TRBD1. This CDR3 comprises 15 residues. J gave up 7 bases and V 3 bases, and 6 bases lay outside the gene matches. Germline V gene data show CDR1 as SEHNR and CDR2 as FQNEAQ (reference sequence). The CDR3 nucleotides read TGTGCCAGCAGCTTGGGGGACAGGGGTTTGCAGCCCCAGCATTTT. This codes for CASSLGDRGLQPQHF.

The rearrangement uses TRBV30 and TRBJ2-1; D is perhaps TRBD1 or TRBD2 (7 bases each). Trimming shortened V by 1 base and J by 3 bases, and 10 bases separated the two germline ends. Germline assignment: CDR1 GTSNPN and CDR2 SVGIG (reference sequence). The CDR3 spans 14 residues. The DNA for the CDR3 is TGTGCCTGGAGTGCAGGGGGGGGCTACAATGAGCAGTTCTTC. Translation gives CAWSAGGGYNEQFF.

The chain recombines TRBV7-9 with TRBJ2-1; 7 bases align to TRBD2. The germline CDR1 and CDR2 sequences are SEHNR and FQNEAQ (reference sequence). With V trimmed by 4 bases and J by 5 bases, 5 bases remained unmatched. The CDR3 sequence is 14 residues long. CDR3 residues: CASSSGTNNNEQFF. CDR3 bases: TGTGCCAGCAGCTCCGGGACTAACAACAATGAGCAGTTCTTC.

This clonotype was recorded only once. The gene calls are TRBV29-1 and TRBJ1-2; TRBD1 agrees at 9 bases. The V and J ends lost 2 bases and 0 bases, in that order; junction bases with no gene match: 4. Germline V gives CDR1 SQVTM, CDR2 ANQGSEA. This CDR3 spans 15 amino acids. CDR3 loop: CSVEIGQGTNYGYTF. CDR3 DNA: TGCAGCGTTGAAATCGGACAGGGGACTAACTATGGCTACACCTTC. Full variable domain (remainder filled in from reference TRBV29-1 and TRBJ1-2): SAVISQKPSRDICQRGTSLTIQCQVDSQVTMMFWYRQQPGQSLTLIATANQGSEATYESGFVIDKFPISRPNLTFSTLTVSNMSPEDSSIYLCSVEIGQGTNYGYTFGSGTRLTVV.

This sequence joins TRBV16 and TRBJ1-2, with D perhaps TRBD1 (6 bases). V was clipped by 3 bases and J by 2 bases, with 7 bases between them. Germline CDR1 KGHSY, CDR2 FQNENV. The CDR3 length is 13 residues. The CDR3 here is CASSHTGNYGYTF. Here the CDR3 DNA reads TGTGCCAGCAGCCATACAGGGAACTATGGCTACACCTTC.

The gene calls are TRBV20-1 and TRBJ2-7; D is possibly TRBD1 (5 bases). Between the trimmed V and J ends, which lost 2 bases and 9 bases, there was a span of 23 bases. Germline V CDR1 and CDR2: DFQATT, SNEGSKA (reference sequence). This CDR3 region has 15 residues. The CDR3 nucleotides read TGCAGTGCTAGACCTTCCTACCCCTCCAGGGAATCGCAGTACTTC. It yields the protein CSARPSYPSRESQYF.

CDR3 nucleotides: TGCAGCGTTTCGCCCCAAGCGGGGATGAGACTCTATGGCTACACCTTC. Translation: CSVSPQAGMRLYGYTF. The chain carries TRBV29-1 and TRBJ1-2; no reliable D call. V was cut by 5 bases and J by 4 bases, with 23 bases left in between. The CDR3 runs to 16 residues. Looked up from germline, CDR1 is SQVTM and CDR2 is ANQGSEA.

The V gene is TRBV2, the J gene TRBJ2-7; possibly TRBD2 for D (5 bases). The CDR3 spans 12 residues. Trimming cost V 11 bases and J 6 bases, with 17 bases left between them. CDR1 and CDR2 from the germline V gene are SNHLY and FYNNEI. The CDR3, as DNA: TGTGCCGGGCTGAACGTCGCGGGCGAGCAGTACTTC. This gives the protein CAGLNVAGEQYF.

The chain has TRBV5-6 and TRBJ1-6, with a weak D call TRBD1 (5 bases). The CDR3 loop spans 14 amino acids. CDR1 SGHDT and CDR2 YYEEEE come from the germline V gene. Trimming took 9 bases from V and 8 from J, leaving 18 bases between them. The CDR3 region is CATRKAGTDSPLHF. The CDR3 DNA sequence: TGTGCCACCAGGAAGGCTGGGACGGATTCACCCCTCCACTTT.

The chain uses TRBV7-9 and TRBJ2-4, with D perhaps matching TRBD2 (7 bases). V dropped 8 bases and J dropped 0 bases, with 17 bases sitting between them. Per the germline V gene, CDR1 is SEHNR and CDR2 is FQNEAQ (reference sequence). The CDR3 has 16 amino acids. For the CDR3, the DNA is TGTGCCAGCCCCCCTGGAGGGGGGGAAGCCAAAAACATTCAGTACTTC. Protein product: CASPPGGGEAKNIQYF. Filled out from reference TRBV7-9 and TRBJ2-4, the complete variable domain reads DTGVSQNPRHKITKRGQNVTFRCDPISEHNRLYWYRQTLGQGPEFLTYFQNEAQLEKSRLLSDRFSAERPKGSFSTLEIQRTEQGDSAMYLCASPPGGGEAKNIQYFGAGTRLSVL.

The CDR3 bases are TGTGCCTGGAGTTATCAGGGCGCCGGGGAGCTGTTTTTT. Its protein product is CAWSYQGAGELFF. The chain uses TRBV30 and TRBJ2-2, with D possibly TRBD1 on 5 matching bases. V was shortened by 2 bases and J by 6 bases, with 10 bases between the two germline ends. The V gene's germline CDR1 is GTSNPN and CDR2 SVGIG (reference sequence). The CDR3 is 13 amino acids.

The genes are TRBV25-1 and TRBJ2-1; D unresolved. Looked up from germline, CDR1 is MGHDK and CDR2 is SYGVNS. This CDR3 has 10 residues. V dropped 3 bases and J dropped 15 bases, with 9 bases sitting between them. Written as DNA, the CDR3 is TGTGCCAGCAGTGACGGTCCGGCGTTCTTC. Translation gives CASSDGPAFF.

This rearrangement joins TRBV12-5 to TRBJ2-2; D not certain. The CDR3 is 11 residues long. CDR1 LGHNT and CDR2 FRNRAP come from the germline V gene. V lost 2 bases, J lost 6 bases, and 1 base lay in between. CDR3 loop: CASGLSGELFF. For the CDR3, the DNA is TGTGCTAGTGGTTTGTCCGGGGAGCTGTTTTTT.

This clonotype was seen only once. The rearrangement links TRBV5-1 to TRBJ1-2; D gene ambiguous. V lost 1 base, J lost 3 bases, and 7 bases lay in between. The CDR3 is 13 residues long. Germline assignment: CDR1 SGHRS and CDR2 YFSETQ. CDR3: CASSLSAYYGYTF. The DNA for the CDR3 is TGCGCCAGCAGCTTGAGCGCTTACTATGGCTACACCTTC.

This chain connects TRBV10-2 to TRBJ1-5; D possibly corresponds to TRBD1 (5 bases). This CDR3 has 13 amino acids. Deletions cut 3 bases from V and 9 bases from J, with 12 bases between. Germline CDR1 WSHSY, CDR2 SAAADI. CDR3 in amino acids: CASSDREGRPQHF. The CDR3 DNA is TGCGCCAGCAGTGACAGGGAGGGGAGGCCCCAGCATTTT.

The chain combines TRBV3-1 with TRBJ2-1; D is uncertain. Germline CDR1 and CDR2: LGHDT and YNNKEL (reference sequence). The CDR3 sequence is 16 residues long. V lost 4 bases and J lost 0, with 13 bases in between. The CDR3: CASSLYRISSYNEQFF. The CDR3 nucleotides are TGTGCCAGCAGCCTATACCGAATAAGCTCCTACAATGAGCAGTTCTTC.

This chain joins TRBV25-1 and TRBJ2-2, with a tentative D call TRBD1 (6 bases). The CDR3 covers 13 residues. V lost 7 bases and J 4 bases, leaving 10 bases between the germline ends. The V gene's germline CDR1 is MGHDK and CDR2 SYGVNS. In DNA, the CDR3 is TGTGCCAGCACCAGGGGCGGCACCGGGGAGCTGTTTTTT. It codes for CASTRGGTGELFF.